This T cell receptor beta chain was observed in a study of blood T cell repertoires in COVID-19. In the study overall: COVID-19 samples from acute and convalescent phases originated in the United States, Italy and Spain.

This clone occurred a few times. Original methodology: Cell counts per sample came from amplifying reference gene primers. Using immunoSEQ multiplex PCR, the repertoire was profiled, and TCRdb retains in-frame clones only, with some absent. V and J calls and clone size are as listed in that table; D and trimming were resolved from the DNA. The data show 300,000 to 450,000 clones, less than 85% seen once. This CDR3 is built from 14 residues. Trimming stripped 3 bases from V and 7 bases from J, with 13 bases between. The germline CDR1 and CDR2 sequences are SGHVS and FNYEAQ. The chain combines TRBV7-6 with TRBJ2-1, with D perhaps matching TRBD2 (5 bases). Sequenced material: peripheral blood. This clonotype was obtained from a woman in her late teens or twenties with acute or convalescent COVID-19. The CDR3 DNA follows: TGTGCCAGCAGCTTCCAAGGCGGGTTGAATGAGCAGTTCTTC. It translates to CASSFQGGLNEQFF.